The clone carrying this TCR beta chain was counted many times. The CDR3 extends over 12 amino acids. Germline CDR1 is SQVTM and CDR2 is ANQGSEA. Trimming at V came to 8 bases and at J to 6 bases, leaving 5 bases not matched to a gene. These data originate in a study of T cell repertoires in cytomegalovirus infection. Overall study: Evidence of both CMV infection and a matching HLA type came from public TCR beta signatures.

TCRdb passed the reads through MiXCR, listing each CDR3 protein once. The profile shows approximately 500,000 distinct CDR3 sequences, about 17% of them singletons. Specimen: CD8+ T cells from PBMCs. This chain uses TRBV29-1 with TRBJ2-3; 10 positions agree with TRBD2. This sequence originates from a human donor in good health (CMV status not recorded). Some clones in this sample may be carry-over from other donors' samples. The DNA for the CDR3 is TGCAGCAGCGGGAGGGAAAGGGATACGCAGTATTTT. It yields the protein CSSGRERDTQYF.